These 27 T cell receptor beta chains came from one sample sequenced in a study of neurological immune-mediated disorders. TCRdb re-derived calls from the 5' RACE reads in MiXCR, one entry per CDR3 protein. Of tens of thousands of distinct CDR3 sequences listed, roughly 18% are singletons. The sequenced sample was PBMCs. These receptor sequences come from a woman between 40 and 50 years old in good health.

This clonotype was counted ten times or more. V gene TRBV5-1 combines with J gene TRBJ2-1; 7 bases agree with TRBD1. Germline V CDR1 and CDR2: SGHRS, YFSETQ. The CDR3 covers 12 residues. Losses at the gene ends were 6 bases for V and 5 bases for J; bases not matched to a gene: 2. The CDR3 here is CASTDRDNEQFF. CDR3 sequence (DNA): TGCGCCAGCACAGACAGGGACAATGAGCAGTTCTTC.

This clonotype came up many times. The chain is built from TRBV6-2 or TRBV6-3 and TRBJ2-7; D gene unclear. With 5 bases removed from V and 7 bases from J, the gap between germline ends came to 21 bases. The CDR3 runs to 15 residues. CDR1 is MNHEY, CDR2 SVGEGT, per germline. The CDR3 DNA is TGTGCCAGCAGTCCCTCGGCGGTAACATTAGTAGAGCAGTACTTC. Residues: CASSPSAVTLVEQYF.

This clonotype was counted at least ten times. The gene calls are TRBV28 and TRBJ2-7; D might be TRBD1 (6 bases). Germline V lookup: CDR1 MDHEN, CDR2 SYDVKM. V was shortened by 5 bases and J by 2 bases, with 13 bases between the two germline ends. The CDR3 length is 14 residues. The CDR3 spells CASSVGAPPYEQYV. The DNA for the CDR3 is TGTGCCAGCAGTGTGGGGGCCCCACCCTACGAGCAGTACGTC.

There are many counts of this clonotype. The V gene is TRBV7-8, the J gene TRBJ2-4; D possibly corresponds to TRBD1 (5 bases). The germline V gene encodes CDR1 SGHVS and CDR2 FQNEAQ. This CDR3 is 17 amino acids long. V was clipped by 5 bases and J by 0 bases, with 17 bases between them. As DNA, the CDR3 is TGTGCCAGCAGCCTTAACCGCGCGACAGTAGCCAAAAACATTCAGTACTTC. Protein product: CASSLNRATVAKNIQYF.

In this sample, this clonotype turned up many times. This chain's CDR3 is CASSGGLAGVRNEQFF. CDR3 DNA: TGTGCCAGCAGTGGAGGACTAGCGGGTGTTCGGAATGAGCAGTTCTTC. This chain links TRBV9 with TRBJ2-1, with 11 nucleotides matching TRBD2. J lost 7 bases, V lost 5 bases, and 11 bases had no gene match. Germline loops: CDR1 SGDLS, CDR2 YYNGEE. The CDR3 runs 16 residues.

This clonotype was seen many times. This CDR3 reads CASSLLMGIEQFF. Here the CDR3 DNA reads TGTGCCAGCAGCTTATTGATGGGGATTGAGCAGTTCTTC. The V and J genes are TRBV7-2 and TRBJ2-1, with D unclear. Trimming pared 2 bases from V and 9 bases from J, leaving 11 bases between. Germline CDR1 SGHTA, CDR2 FQGNSA. The CDR3 is made up of 13 amino acids.

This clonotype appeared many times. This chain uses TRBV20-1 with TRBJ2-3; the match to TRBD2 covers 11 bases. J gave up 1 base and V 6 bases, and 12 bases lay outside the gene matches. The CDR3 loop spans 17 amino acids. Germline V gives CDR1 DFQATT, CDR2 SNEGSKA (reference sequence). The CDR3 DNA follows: TGCAGTGCAACGATAGTAGCGGGGGGGCTTGGCACAGATACGCAGTATTTT. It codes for CSATIVAGGLGTDTQYF.

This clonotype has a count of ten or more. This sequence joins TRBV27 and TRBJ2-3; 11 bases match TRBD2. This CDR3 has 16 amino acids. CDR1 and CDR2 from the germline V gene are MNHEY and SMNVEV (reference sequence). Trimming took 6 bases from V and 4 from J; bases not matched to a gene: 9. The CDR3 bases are TGTGCCAGCAGAACTCCTAGCGGGGGGCCTTCAGATACGCAGTATTTT. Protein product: CASRTPSGGPSDTQYF.

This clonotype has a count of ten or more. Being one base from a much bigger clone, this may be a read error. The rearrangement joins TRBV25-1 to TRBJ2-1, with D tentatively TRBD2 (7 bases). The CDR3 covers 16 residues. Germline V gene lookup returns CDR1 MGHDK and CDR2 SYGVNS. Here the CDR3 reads CTSSEYTRGAENEQFF. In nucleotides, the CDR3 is TGTACCAGCAGTGAATATACCCGGGGGGCGGAGAATGAGCAGTTCTTC.

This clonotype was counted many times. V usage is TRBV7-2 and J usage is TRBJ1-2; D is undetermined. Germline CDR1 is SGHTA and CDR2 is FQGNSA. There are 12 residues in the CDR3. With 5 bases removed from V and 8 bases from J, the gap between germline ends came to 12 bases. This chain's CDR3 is CASSPFSGGYTF. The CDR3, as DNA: TGTGCCAGCAGCCCCTTCAGTGGCGGCTACACCTTC.

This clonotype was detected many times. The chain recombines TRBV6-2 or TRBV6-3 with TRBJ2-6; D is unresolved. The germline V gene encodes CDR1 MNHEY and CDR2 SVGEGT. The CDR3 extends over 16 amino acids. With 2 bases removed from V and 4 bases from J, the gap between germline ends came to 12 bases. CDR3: CASSYTTDPGANVLTF. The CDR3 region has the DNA TGTGCCAGCAGTTACACCACTGATCCCGGGGCCAACGTCCTGACTTTC.

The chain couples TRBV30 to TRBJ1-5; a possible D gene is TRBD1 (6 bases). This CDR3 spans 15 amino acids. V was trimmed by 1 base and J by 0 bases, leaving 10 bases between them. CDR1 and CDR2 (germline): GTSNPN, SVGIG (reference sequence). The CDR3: CAWSAGEYSNQPQHF. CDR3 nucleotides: TGTGCCTGGAGTGCAGGGGAATATAGCAATCAGCCCCAGCATTTT. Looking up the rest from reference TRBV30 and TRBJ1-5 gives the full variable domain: SQTIHQWPATLVQPVGSPLSLECTVEGTSNPNLYWYRQAAGRGLQLLFYSVGIGQISSEVPQNLSASRPQDRQFILSSKKLLLSDSGFYLCAWSAGEYSNQPQHFGDGTRLSIL.

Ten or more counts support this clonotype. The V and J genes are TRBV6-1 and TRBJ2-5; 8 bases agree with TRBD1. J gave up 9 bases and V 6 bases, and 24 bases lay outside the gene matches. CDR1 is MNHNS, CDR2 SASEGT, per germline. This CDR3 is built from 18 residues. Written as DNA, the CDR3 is TGTGCCAGCAGAGGCCCCGGGACAGGCGCCCTGTTCGGGTCGGCCCAGTACTTC. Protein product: CASRGPGTGALFGSAQYF.

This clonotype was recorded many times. The CDR3 reads CASILNLQGPSLWRTIYF. The DNA for the CDR3 is TGTGCCAGCATCCTAAACCTACAGGGTCCTTCACTCTGGAGAACCATATATTTT. The rearrangement uses TRBV21-1 and TRBJ1-3; the D call TRBD1 from the table was never checked on the DNA. TRBV21-1 represents a pseudogene. CDR3 length: 18 residues.

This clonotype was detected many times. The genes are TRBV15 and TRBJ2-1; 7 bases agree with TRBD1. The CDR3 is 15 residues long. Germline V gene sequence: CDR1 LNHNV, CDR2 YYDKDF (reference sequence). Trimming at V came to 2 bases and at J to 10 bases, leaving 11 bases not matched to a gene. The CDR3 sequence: CATSRCAGGECEQFF. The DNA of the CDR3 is TGTGCCACCAGCAGATGTGCAGGGGGAGAATGCGAGCAGTTCTTC.

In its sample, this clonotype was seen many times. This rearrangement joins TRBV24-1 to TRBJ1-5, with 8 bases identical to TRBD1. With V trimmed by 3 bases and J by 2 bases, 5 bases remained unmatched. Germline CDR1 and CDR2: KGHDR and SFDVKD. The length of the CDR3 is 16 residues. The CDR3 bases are TGTGCCACCAGTGATGCCCGGGGACAGGGCAATCAGCCCCAGCATTTT. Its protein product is CATSDARGQGNQPQHF.

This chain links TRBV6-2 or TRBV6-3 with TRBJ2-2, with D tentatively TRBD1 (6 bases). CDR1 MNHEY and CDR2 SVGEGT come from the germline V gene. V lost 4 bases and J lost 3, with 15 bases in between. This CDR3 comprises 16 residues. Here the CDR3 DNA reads TGTGCCAGCAGTTTAGGGCAGGGGCGAGACACCGGGGAGCTGTTTTTT. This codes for CASSLGQGRDTGELFF.

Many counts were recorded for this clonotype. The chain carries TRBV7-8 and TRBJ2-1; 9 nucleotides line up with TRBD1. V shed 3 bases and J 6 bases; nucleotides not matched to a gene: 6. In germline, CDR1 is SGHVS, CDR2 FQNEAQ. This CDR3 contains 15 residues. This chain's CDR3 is CASSLGQGYVNEQFF. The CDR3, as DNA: TGTGCCAGCAGCTTGGGACAGGGATATGTCAATGAGCAGTTCTTC. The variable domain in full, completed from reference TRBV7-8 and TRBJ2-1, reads GAGVSQSPRYKVAKRGQDVALRCDPISGHVSLFWYQQALGQGPEFLTYFQNEAQLDKSGLPSDRFFAERPEGSVSTLKIQRTQQEDSAVYLCASSLGQGYVNEQFFGPGTRLTVL.

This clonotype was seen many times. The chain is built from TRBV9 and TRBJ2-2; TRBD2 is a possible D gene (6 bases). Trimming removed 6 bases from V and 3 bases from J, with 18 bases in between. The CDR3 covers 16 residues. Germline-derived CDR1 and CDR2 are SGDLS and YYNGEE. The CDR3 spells CASTASGGTDTGELFF. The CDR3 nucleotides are TGTGCCAGCACCGCTTCTGGGGGGACGGACACCGGGGAGCTGTTTTTT.

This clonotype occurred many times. In DNA, the CDR3 is TGCAGTGCTAGAGATCGCATCTCACCCCTCCACTTT. As protein: CSARDRISPLHF. The V and J genes are TRBV20-1 and TRBJ1-6, with D unclear. The CDR3 spans 12 residues. From germline, CDR1 is DFQATT and CDR2 SNEGSKA (reference sequence). V gave up 0 bases and J gave up 10 bases, with 7 bases separating them.

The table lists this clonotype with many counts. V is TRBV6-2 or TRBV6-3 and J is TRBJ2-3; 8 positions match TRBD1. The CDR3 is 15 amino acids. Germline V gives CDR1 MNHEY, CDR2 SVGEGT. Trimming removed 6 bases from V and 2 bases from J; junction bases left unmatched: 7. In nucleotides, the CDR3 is TGTGCCAGCAGCCGTGGGACAGGTTACACAGATACGCAGTATTTT. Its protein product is CASSRGTGYTDTQYF.

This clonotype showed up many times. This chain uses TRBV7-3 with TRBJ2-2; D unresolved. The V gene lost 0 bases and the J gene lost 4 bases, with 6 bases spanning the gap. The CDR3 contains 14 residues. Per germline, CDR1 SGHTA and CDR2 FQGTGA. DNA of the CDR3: TGTGCCAGCAGCTTAACACCAACCACCGGGGAGCTGTTTTTT. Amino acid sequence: CASSLTPTTGELFF.

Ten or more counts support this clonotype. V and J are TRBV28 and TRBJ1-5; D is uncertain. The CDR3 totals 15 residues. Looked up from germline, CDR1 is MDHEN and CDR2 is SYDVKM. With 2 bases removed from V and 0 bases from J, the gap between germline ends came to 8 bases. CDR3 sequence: CASSLAGVSNQPQHF. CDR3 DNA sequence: TGTGCCAGCAGTTTAGCTGGGGTTAGCAATCAGCCCCAGCATTTT.

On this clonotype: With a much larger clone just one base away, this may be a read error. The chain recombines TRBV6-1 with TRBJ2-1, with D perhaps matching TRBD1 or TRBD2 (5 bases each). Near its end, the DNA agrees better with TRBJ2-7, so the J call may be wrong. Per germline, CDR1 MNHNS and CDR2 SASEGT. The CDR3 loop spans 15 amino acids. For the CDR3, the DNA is TGTGCCAGCAGTTCGTTCGGGACCCTAGGCTGCGAGCAGTACTTC. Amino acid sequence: CASSSFGTLGCEQYF.

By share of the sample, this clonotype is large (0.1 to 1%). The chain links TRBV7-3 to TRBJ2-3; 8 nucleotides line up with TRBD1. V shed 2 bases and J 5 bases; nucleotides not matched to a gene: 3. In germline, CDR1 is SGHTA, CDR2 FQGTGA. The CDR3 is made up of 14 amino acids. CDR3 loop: CASSLSTGGDTQYF. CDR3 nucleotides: TGTGCCAGCAGCTTATCAACAGGGGGAGATACGCAGTATTTT. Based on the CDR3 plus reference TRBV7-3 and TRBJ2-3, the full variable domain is GAGVSQTPSNKVTEKGKYVELRCDPISGHTALYWYRQSLGQGPEFLIYFQGTGAADDSGLPNDRFFAVRPEGSVSTLKIQRTERGDSAVYLCASSLSTGGDTQYFGPGTRLTVL.

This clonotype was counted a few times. The CDR3 coding sequence is TGTGCCAGCAGCCCCCCCGGATTCTCCTACGAGCAGTACTTC. Translating it yields CASSPPGFSYEQYF. The J gene is TRBJ2-7, the V gene TRBV7-8; D remains unclear. Germline V gives CDR1 SGHVS, CDR2 FQNEAQ. Trimming pared 5 bases from V and 0 bases from J, leaving 11 bases between. The CDR3 is 14 residues long.

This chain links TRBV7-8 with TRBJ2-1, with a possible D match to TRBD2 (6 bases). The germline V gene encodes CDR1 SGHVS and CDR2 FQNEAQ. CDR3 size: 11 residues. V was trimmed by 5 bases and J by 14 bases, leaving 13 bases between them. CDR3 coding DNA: TGTGCCAGCAGCCCTCCGGGGGAAAAGTTCTTC. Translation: CASSPPGEKFF.